These 6 T cell receptor beta chains were sequenced from one sample in a study of blood T cell repertoires in COVID-19. Sequenced by immunoSEQ multiplex PCR; TCRdb stores in-frame clones only, minus some. The sample has 120,000 or so clones, approximately 87% seen once. The sequencing sample was made of peripheral blood. Receptors originate from a woman aged 55-69 years with acute or convalescent COVID-19.

With regard to this clone: Other DNA sequences in this sample translate to the same CDR3. The CDR3 bases are TGTGCCAGCAGTTACTCGGGGGGGCGGTATGGCTACACCTTC. Residues: CASSYSGGRYGYTF. V is TRBV6-5 and J is TRBJ1-2, with a possible D match to TRBD1 (6 bases). V was cut by 0 bases and J by 5 bases, with 10 bases left in between. The CDR3 sequence is 14 residues long. Germline CDR1 reads MNHEY; CDR2 reads SVGAGI.

The chain employs TRBV6-5 and TRBJ1-5; D is uncertain. The CDR3 extends over 12 amino acids. CDR1 MNHEY and CDR2 SVGAGI come from the germline V gene. Trimming removed 6 bases at V and 11 bases at J, with 14 bases between. This chain's CDR3 is CASSPALGTQHF. CDR3 nucleotides: TGTGCCAGCAGCCCCGCTCTCGGGACCCAGCATTTT.

The chain carries TRBV30 and TRBJ2-7; D not certain. CDR3 length: 14 residues. V was pared by 0 bases and J by 5 bases, with 14 bases between. Germline V gives CDR1 GTSNPN, CDR2 SVGIG (reference sequence). DNA for the CDR3: TGTGCCTGGAGTGTATCTATACTTCTGAACGAGCAGTACTTC. It is translated as CAWSVSILLNEQYF. Variable domain in full (rest from reference TRBV30 and TRBJ2-7): SQTIHQWPATLVQPVGSPLSLECTVEGTSNPNLYWYRQAAGRGLQLLFYSVGIGQISSEVPQNLSASRPQDRQFILSSKKLLLSDSGFYLCAWSVSILLNEQYFGPGTRLTVT.

The chain employs TRBV27 and TRBJ2-5, with 7 bases that match TRBD2. Looked up from germline, CDR1 is MNHEY and CDR2 is SMNVEV (reference sequence). Trimming removed 5 bases from V and 3 bases from J; junction bases left unmatched: 9. The CDR3 runs to 15 residues. CDR3 coding DNA: TGTGCCAGCAGTGGGTTAGCGGGTGGGGAAGAGACCCAGTACTTC. Translation gives CASSGLAGGEETQYF.

The chain recombines TRBV4-1 with TRBJ1-1; D remains ambiguous. Germline-derived CDR1 and CDR2 are MGHRA and YSYEKL. This CDR3 contains 15 residues. V lost 4 bases to trimming and J lost 1 base, with 13 bases between them. CDR3: CASSPPWQENTEAFF. CDR3 DNA sequence: TGCGCCAGCAGCCCCCCTTGGCAAGAGAACACTGAAGCTTTCTTT.

This chain uses TRBV6-2 or TRBV6-3 with TRBJ2-1, with 8 bases identical to TRBD1. This CDR3 has 19 residues. The germline CDR1 and CDR2 sequences are MNHEY and SVGEGT. The trim removed 3 bases at V and 4 bases at J, leaving 17 bases unmatched. CDR3 nucleotides: TGTGCCAGCAGTTATAGTTCTAGTGGGACAGGATCCGCTTACAATGAGCAGTTCTTC. It translates to CASSYSSSGTGSAYNEQFF.